Following are 14 T cell receptor beta chains from one sample sequenced in a study of blood T cells in healthy people across ages. Sample-barcoded 5' priming and a J-beta primer mix drove a second PCR of 7 to 11 cycles. TCRdb passed the 5' RACE reads through MiXCR, listing each CDR3 protein once. This sample has some 1.8 million distinct CDR3 sequences; 39% occur once, and the top ten carry about 23%. The source material was blood. Receptor source: a human donor in good health.

The chain uses TRBV4-3 and TRBJ2-1; D remains unclear. Trimming removed 1 base from V and 6 bases from J, with 10 bases in between. This CDR3 contains 14 residues. The germline CDR1 and CDR2 sequences are LGHNA and YSLEER. CDR3 in DNA: TGCGCCAGCAGCCAAGGGCATTTAAGCAATGAGCAGTTCTTC. Its translation: CASSQGHLSNEQFF.

This clonotype was seen a handful of times. The chain combines TRBV2 with TRBJ1-1; D is unresolved. The CDR3 sequence is 15 residues long. Looked up from germline, CDR1 is SNHLY and CDR2 is FYNNEI. V was pared by 3 bases and J by 11 bases, with 22 bases between. This CDR3 is CASSDTPVRTFIAFF. The CDR3 DNA follows: TGTGCCAGCAGTGATACGCCGGTCAGGACCTTTATTGCTTTCTTT.

The chain uses TRBV6-4 and TRBJ2-1, with D possibly being TRBD1 (6 bases). The CDR3 is 14 residues long. Germline CDR1 and CDR2: MRHNA and SNTAGT. The ends were cut back, 0 bases at V and 7 bases at J, with 10 bases in the middle. CDR3 residues: CASSDSDSENEQFF. In DNA, the CDR3 is TGTGCCAGCAGTGACTCGGACAGCGAGAATGAGCAGTTCTTC.

CDR3 DNA: TGTGCCACCAGCAGAGTCCCCCTGGACCTCTACCTCGAGAGCAATCAGCCCCAGCATTTT. It translates to CATSRVPLDLYLESNQPQHF. The rearrangement links TRBV15 to TRBJ1-5; D is undetermined. Trimming took 1 base from V and 1 from J, leaving 23 bases between them. Germline CDR1 reads LNHNV; CDR2 reads YYDKDF (reference sequence). There are 20 residues in the CDR3. The variable domain in full, with the rest retrieved from reference TRBV15 and TRBJ1-5, is DAMVIQNPRYQVTQFGKPVTLSCSQTLNHNVMYWYQQKSSQAPKLLFHYYDKDFNNEADTPDNFQSRRPNTSFCFLDIRSPGLGDTAMYLCATSRVPLDLYLESNQPQHFGDGTRLSIL.

This clonotype appeared a few times. The genes are TRBV24-1 and TRBJ2-1, with 7 bases identical to TRBD1. V was pared by 6 bases and J by 5 bases, with 9 bases of the junction left unmatched. CDR3 length equals 15 residues. Germline loops: CDR1 KGHDR, CDR2 SFDVKD. The CDR3 DNA is TGTGCCACCAGTTTTCCGGGACAGAGCCACAATGAGCAGTTCTTC. Translated, it gives CATSFPGQSHNEQFF.

The sample holds a few counts of this clonotype. The chain recombines TRBV10-3 with TRBJ1-2; 9 nucleotides align to TRBD1. After removal of 10 bases from V and 1 base from J, the junction contained 7 bases not matched to a gene. Germline V CDR1 and CDR2: ENHRY, SYGVKD. The CDR3 extends over 14 amino acids. The CDR3 coding sequence is TGTGCCAGCATCGGGACAGGGCTTAACTATGGCTACACCTTC. This sequence encodes CASIGTGLNYGYTF.

Ten or more counts support this clonotype. The chain joins TRBV5-1 to TRBJ2-7; 7 nucleotides match TRBD1. This CDR3 has 16 amino acids. J lost 0 bases, V lost 0 bases, and 6 bases had no gene match. The germline CDR1 and CDR2 sequences are SGHRS and YFSETQ. CDR3 in DNA: TGCGCCAGCAGCTTGGTGTCGGGACAGAGCTCCTACGAGCAGTACTTC. Translating it yields CASSLVSGQSSYEQYF.

V gene TRBV28 combines with J gene TRBJ1-2; a possible D gene is TRBD1 (6 bases). V dropped 3 bases and J dropped 7 bases, with 21 bases sitting between them. Germline V CDR1 and CDR2: MDHEN, SYDVKM. The CDR3 length is 16 residues. DNA of the CDR3: TGTGCCAGCAGTTTCCCCCTTCCGGGGGCAAGGAGTGGCTACACCTTC. It codes for CASSFPLPGARSGYTF.

In regard to this clonotype: A junction end diverges from the germline sequence, so it may reflect a read error. J is TRBJ2-3 and V is TRBV10-3; D may be TRBD2 (5 bases). Germline CDR1 ENHRY, CDR2 SYGVKD. The length of the CDR3 is 12 residues. The CDR3: CAISTTTDTPYF. In DNA form, the CDR3 reads TGTGCCATCAGTACGACTACCGATACGCCGTATTTT.

The chain carries TRBV10-3 and TRBJ2-3, with a tentative D call TRBD1 (7 bases). Germline V CDR1 and CDR2: ENHRY, SYGVKD. V dropped 4 bases and J dropped 5 bases, with 25 bases sitting between them. The CDR3 covers 18 residues. In DNA, the CDR3 is TGTGCCATCAGTGGGGCTCTCACAGGGGAGGCCGTGAGAGATACGCAGTATTTT. Protein sequence: CAISGALTGEAVRDTQYF.

The V and J genes are TRBV27 and TRBJ2-4; 9 bases are a match to TRBD2. The DNA matches TRBJ2-7 better at its end, which makes the J call doubtful. The CDR3 sequence is 14 residues long. Germline V gives CDR1 MNHEY, CDR2 SMNVEV (reference sequence). DNA for the CDR3: TGTGCCAGCGGGGCGGGGGGGTCGCTCTACGAGCAGTACTTC. Its translation is CASGAGGSLYEQYF.

A few counts support this clonotype. At one end the junction does not follow the germline gene, possibly because of a read error. The chain couples TRBV5-1 to TRBJ2-1; maybe TRBD2 (6 bases). The CDR3 contains 14 residues. Germline values: CDR1 SGHRS, CDR2 YFSETQ. The CDR3 loop reads CASSAGTGGNEQFF. Written as DNA, the CDR3 is TGTGCCAGCAGTGCCGGGACTGGCGGGAATGAGCAGTTCTTC.

V usage is TRBV7-6 and J usage is TRBJ2-1; D remains ambiguous. The germline CDR1 and CDR2 sequences are SGHVS and FNYEAQ. The V end was cut by 3 bases, the J end by 10 bases, with 7 bases between. The CDR3 runs 11 residues. DNA of the CDR3: TGTGCCAGCAGCTTTGCCGAGGAGCAGTTCTTC. Its translation: CASSFAEEQFF.

The V gene is TRBV10-1, the J gene TRBJ2-5; D gene ambiguous. Germline CDR1 reads WNHNN; CDR2 reads SYGVQD (reference sequence). V lost 3 bases and J lost 5, with 13 bases in between. The CDR3 consists of 14 residues. Written as DNA, the CDR3 is TGCGCCAGCAGTGAAGGGTCCCGCCGGGAGACCCAGTACTTC. This sequence encodes CASSEGSRRETQYF.